This is a list of T cell receptor beta chains from one sample in a study of molecular identifiers for immune sequencing clone quantification. TCRdb processed the PCR reads anew with MiXCR; each CDR3 protein has one entry. This table holds nearly 650,000 distinct CDR3 sequences, roughly 27% found once. Sequencing was performed on naive CD8+ T cells from blood, with Jurkat cell RNA spiked in. Receptors originate from a human donor in good health. Some libraries in this study had Jurkat cell RNA spiked in. CDR3s include the opening cysteine and the closing phenylalanine or tryptophan. Fields, in order: CDR3 protein, CDR3 DNA, J gene, clone size, V gene, D gene. A D gene is named only where the DNA matches it firmly. Only some rows state a clone size, as once, few, many or a class for expanded clones.

CDR3: CASSFAGPNTEAFF; DNA: TGTGCCAGCAGTTTCGCAGGGCCGAACACTGAAGCTTTCTTT; J: TRBJ1-1; size: many; V: TRBV12-3/TRBV12-4; D: -
CDR3: CASSISRGPNEKLFF; DNA: TGTGCCAGTAGTATCAGCCGCGGGCCTAATGAAAAACTGTTTTTT; J: TRBJ1-4; size: few; V: TRBV19; D: -
CDR3: CAISEGGVYEQYF; DNA: TGTGCCATCAGTGAGGGGGGAGTGTACGAGCAGTACTTC; J: TRBJ2-7; size: few; V: TRBV10-3; D: -
CDR3: CASSFPIAGMESGTDTQYF; DNA: TGTGCCAGCAGCTTCCCTATAGCGGGAATGGAATCGGGCACAGATACGCAGTATTTT; J: TRBJ2-3; size: many; V: TRBV7-2; D: TRBD2
CDR3: CSGEVLTYNEQFF; DNA: TGCAGCGGTGAGGTCTTAACCTACAATGAGCAGTTCTTC; J: TRBJ2-1; size: few; V: TRBV29-1; D: -
CDR3: CATSDLPRTSGLYNEQFF; DNA: TGTGCCACCAGTGATTTGCCGCGGACTAGCGGCCTTTACAATGAGCAGTTCTTC; J: TRBJ2-1; size: few; V: TRBV24-1; D: TRBD2
CDR3: CASSHLPGLLSF; DNA: TGCGCCAGCAGCCACCTACCGGGACTTTTGAGCTTC; J: TRBJ2-7; size: -; V: TRBV4-1; D: -
CDR3: CASSLGPGPSAQETQYF; DNA: TGTGCCAGCAGTTTAGGCCCGGGGCCTAGCGCCCAAGAGACCCAGTACTTC; J: TRBJ2-5; size: many; V: TRBV28; D: -
CDR3: CAWRPGPSGEDTPYF; DNA: TGTGCCTGGCGTCCCGGGCCTAGCGGGGAGGATACGCCGTATTTT; J: TRBJ2-3; size: -; V: TRBV30; D: TRBD2
CDR3: CASSAWTGNYEQYF; DNA: TGTGCCAGTAGTGCGTGGACAGGCAACTACGAGCAGTACTTC; J: TRBJ2-7; size: -; V: TRBV19; D: TRBD1
CDR3: CASSSRQGGTYEQYF; DNA: TGTGCCAGCAGCTCCCGACAGGGGGGGACCTACGAGCAGTACTTC; J: TRBJ2-7; size: few; V: TRBV7-8; D: TRBD1
CDR3: CATSDGMDTEAFF; DNA: TGTGCCACCAGTGACGGCATGGACACTGAAGCTTTCTTT; J: TRBJ1-1; size: -; V: TRBV24-1; D: -
CDR3: CASSLGRLISGYTF; DNA: TGTGCCAGCAGTTTGGGGAGATTAATTAGCGGCTACACCTTC; J: TRBJ1-2; size: -; V: TRBV28; D: -
CDR3: CASSVWAGGDTGELFF; DNA: TGTGCCAGCAGCGTATGGGCGGGGGGCGACACCGGGGAGCTGTTTTTT; J: TRBJ2-2; size: once; V: TRBV9; D: TRBD2
CDR3: CASSLREVGSYNEQFF; DNA: TGTGCCAGCAGCTTGAGGGAGGTGGGCTCCTACAATGAGCAGTTCTTC; J: TRBJ2-1; size: -; V: TRBV11-2; D: -
CDR3: CASSYSVASGNEQFF; DNA: TGTGCCAGCAGTTACTCCGTTGCTTCGGGCAATGAGCAGTTCTTC; J: TRBJ2-1; size: many; V: TRBV6-5; D: -
CDR3: CASSGLRGTQYF; DNA: TGTGCCAGCAGCGGACTCCGTGGTACGCAGTATTTT; J: TRBJ2-3; size: few; V: TRBV3-1; D: -
CDR3: CARSLKAGGKDTQYF; DNA: TGTGCCAGAAGCTTAAAGGCAGGGGGCAAAGATACGCAGTATTTT; J: TRBJ2-3; size: many; V: TRBV5-3; D: TRBD1
CDR3: CASSTDRIYEQYF; DNA: TGTGCCAGCAGCACGGACAGGATCTACGAGCAGTACTTC; J: TRBJ2-7; size: many; V: TRBV6-2/TRBV6-3; D: TRBD1
CDR3: CASSLGQVGGQPQHF; DNA: TGTGCCAGCAGTTTAGGGCAGGTCGGGGGTCAGCCCCAGCATTTT; J: TRBJ1-5; size: -; V: TRBV28; D: -
CDR3: CSARLDSSSYEQYF; DNA: TGCAGTGCTAGGCTGGACAGTAGCTCCTACGAGCAGTACTTC; J: TRBJ2-7; size: -; V: TRBV20-1; D: -
CDR3: CAWGATREGYEQYF; DNA: TGTGCCTGGGGGGCGACGAGGGAGGGCTACGAGCAGTACTTC; J: TRBJ2-7; size: -; V: TRBV30; D: TRBD2
CDR3: CASSTLATGRTGELFF; DNA: TGTGCCAGTAGTACCCTAGCCACAGGGCGCACCGGGGAGCTGTTTTTT; J: TRBJ2-2; size: -; V: TRBV19; D: -
CDR3: CASSSVGGNSNQPQHF; DNA: TGTGCCAGCAGTTCGGTAGGGGGCAATAGCAATCAGCCCCAGCATTTT; J: TRBJ1-5; size: many; V: TRBV12-3/TRBV12-4; D: TRBD1
CDR3: CASSAAGLYNEQFF; DNA: TGTGCCAGCAGCGCCGCGGGCCTCTACAATGAGCAGTTCTTC; J: TRBJ2-1; size: -; V: TRBV9; D: -
CDR3: CASSLGTPSNIQYF; DNA: TGTGCCAGCAGCTTAGGGACTCCTTCAAACATTCAGTACTTC; J: TRBJ2-4; size: few; V: TRBV11-2; D: -
CDR3: CAISDPGGNQPQHF; DNA: TGTGCCATCAGTGATCCAGGGGGCAATCAGCCCCAGCATTTT; J: TRBJ1-5; size: many; V: TRBV10-3; D: -
CDR3: CASRDRFSTDTQYF; DNA: TGTGCCAGCAGGGACAGGTTTTCCACAGATACGCAGTATTTT; J: TRBJ2-3; size: many; V: TRBV6-5; D: TRBD1
CDR3: CASSLASFSYEQYF; DNA: TGTGCCAGCAGCTTGGCCAGCTTCAGCTACGAGCAGTACTTC; J: TRBJ2-7; size: many; V: TRBV5-6; D: -
CDR3: CASSPPAGATNEKLFF; DNA: TGTGCCAGCAGTCCTCCCGCCGGGGCGACTAATGAAAAACTGTTTTTT; J: TRBJ1-4; size: many; V: TRBV28; D: -
CDR3: CSAYIPGLASNEQYF; DNA: TGCAGTGCTTATATTCCGGGACTAGCGAGCAATGAGCAGTACTTC; J: TRBJ2-5; size: -; V: TRBV20-1; D: TRBD2
CDR3: CASNHKTGGDYGYTF; DNA: TGTGCCAGTAACCATAAGACAGGGGGCGACTATGGCTACACCTTC; J: TRBJ1-2; size: -; V: TRBV19; D: TRBD1
CDR3: CASSLSRGRAFF; DNA: TGTGCCAGCAGTTTATCCCGCGGGCGAGCTTTCTTT; J: TRBJ1-1; size: many; V: TRBV27; D: -
CDR3: CSARDLGDSYNEQFF; DNA: TGCAGTGCTAGAGATCTGGGGGACTCCTACAATGAGCAGTTCTTC; J: TRBJ2-1; size: -; V: TRBV20-1; D: -
CDR3: CASSPLGASLSTDTQYF; DNA: TGTGCCAGCAGCCCTCTAGGGGCTAGCCTTAGCACAGATACGCAGTATTTT; J: TRBJ2-3; size: few; V: TRBV7-9; D: -
CDR3: CASSHDGRYEQYF; DNA: TGTGCCAGCAGTCACGATGGGAGGTACGAGCAGTACTTC; J: TRBJ2-7; size: -; V: TRBV6-5; D: -
CDR3: CSASGSDSGSKSIAYNEQFF; DNA: TGCAGTGCTAGCGGGTCGGATAGCGGGAGCAAAAGTATCGCCTACAATGAGCAGTTCTTC; J: TRBJ2-1; size: -; V: TRBV20-1; D: TRBD2
CDR3: CASSEVGQGMNTEAFF; DNA: TGTGCCAGCAGTGAGGTCGGGCAGGGCATGAACACTGAAGCTTTCTTT; J: TRBJ1-1; size: many; V: TRBV2; D: -
CDR3: CASSNPSGNSYEQYF; DNA: TGTGCCAGCAGCAACCCTAGCGGGAACTCCTACGAGCAGTACTTC; J: TRBJ2-7; size: -; V: TRBV5-4; D: TRBD2
CDR3: CASSVAGRGDQPQHF; DNA: TGTGCCAGCAGCGTAGCCGGGCGTGGTGATCAGCCCCAGCATTTT; J: TRBJ1-5; size: many; V: TRBV9; D: -
CDR3: CASGGQWNSGANVLTF; DNA: TGTGCCAGCGGGGGACAGTGGAACTCTGGGGCCAACGTCCTGACTTTC; J: TRBJ2-6; size: -; V: TRBV7-9; D: TRBD1
CDR3: CAGSYSGSGANVLTF; DNA: TGTGCCGGCAGTTACTCAGGGTCTGGGGCCAACGTCCTGACTTTC; J: TRBJ2-6; size: -; V: TRBV12-3/TRBV12-4; D: -
CDR3: CASSPLPEPEAFF; DNA: TGTGCCAGCTCACCCCTCCCCGAGCCTGAAGCTTTCTTT; J: TRBJ1-1; size: -; V: TRBV18; D: -
CDR3: CSARRRGYYAQYF; DNA: TGCAGTGCCAGAAGGCGGGGGTACTACGCGCAGTACTTC; J: TRBJ2-7; size: -; V: TRBV20-1; D: TRBD2
CDR3: CSARDPARTDTQYF; DNA: TGCAGTGCTAGAGATCCGGCCCGCACAGATACGCAGTATTTT; J: TRBJ2-3; size: few; V: TRBV20-1; D: -
CDR3: CASSGREAAEAFF; DNA: TGCGCCAGCAGCGGGCGGGAGGCAGCTGAAGCTTTCTTT; J: TRBJ1-1; size: many; V: TRBV4-1; D: -